This T cell receptor (beta chain) originates from a study of OX40 agonist ivuxolimab in advanced cancers. The V gene's germline CDR1 is MGHRA and CDR2 YSYEKL. CDR3 size: 16 residues. The trim removed 0 bases at V and 2 bases at J, leaving 5 bases unmatched. This table comes from immunoSEQ multiplex PCR, and its TCRdb copy is limited to in-frame clones, with some not included. The repertoire has tens of thousands of clones, 94% of them found once; the top ten carry approximately 12%. The TCR originated in an adult with an advanced solid tumor such as melanoma, head and neck, liver or kidney cancer. The sample in question was CD4+ or CD8+ T cells sorted from blood, obtained in a trial of the OX40 agonist ivuxolimab. V gene TRBV4-1 combines with J gene TRBJ2-7; 9 nucleotides line up with TRBD2. The CDR3: CASSQDPRLAAYEQYF. The CDR3 region has the DNA TGCGCCAGCAGCCAAGATCCCAGACTAGCGGCCTACGAGCAGTACTTC.